This is a list of T cell receptor beta chains from one sample in a study of cytomegalovirus exposure and HLA in healthy donors. Some clones are missing from TCRdb's copy, which holds only in-frame ones; the method was immunoSEQ multiplex PCR. The table has 85,000 to 130,000 clones, around 80% seen once. Sample: PBMCs. The receptors originated from a woman in her fifties or sixties in good health and CMV-seropositive. Both conserved end residues are part of each CDR3. Each record gives: D gene, V gene, clone size, J gene, CDR3 DNA, CDR3 protein. The D gene is left open where the match is weak. Rows may omit the clone size; those that give it use once, few, many or a size class.

TRBD2,TRBV4-2,-,TRBJ2-5,TGTGCCAGCAGCCAGGGACTAGCGGGAGTCCCGGGAGAGACCCAGTACTTC,CASSQGLAGVPGETQYF
-,TRBV7-9,few,TRBJ1-2,TGTTCCAGCAGCTCTGTTGGCTACACCTTC,CSSSSVGYTF
-,TRBV27,once,TRBJ2-4,TGTGCCAGCAGCCCCTCGGGAAACATTCAGTACTTC,CASSPSGNIQYF
TRBD1,TRBV19,-,TRBJ1-1,TGTGCCAGTAAAGTTCAAGGGGGCTTGAACACTGAAGCTTTCTTT,CASKVQGGLNTEAFF
-,TRBV7-3,-,TRBJ1-5,TGTGCCAGCAGCAGGGGTTCCAATCAGCCCCAGCATTTT,CASSRGSNQPQHF
-,TRBV4-1,-,TRBJ2-3,TGCGCCAGCAGCCTTTTAGGCAGTACTAGCAGGGGCACAGATACGCAGTATTTT,CASSLLGSTSRGTDTQYF
TRBD2,TRBV13,-,TRBJ2-1,TGTGCCAGCAGCTCCGGACTAGCGGGGGGGCTCTACAATGAGCAGTTCTTC,CASSSGLAGGLYNEQFF
TRBD2,TRBV6-1,-,TRBJ2-2,TGTGCCAGCAGTGCCCGGACTAGCGGGGTGGTCACCGGGGAGCTGTTTTTT,CASSARTSGVVTGELFF
TRBD2,TRBV27,-,TRBJ2-2,TGTGCCAGCAGTGGCCGACTAGCGGAAAACACCGGGGAGCTGTTTTTT,CASSGRLAENTGELFF
TRBD2,TRBV7-9,-,TRBJ2-1,TGTGCCAGCAGCTTAATAGCGGGCACATACAATGAGCAGTTCTTC,CASSLIAGTYNEQFF
-,TRBV7-9,-,TRBJ1-2,TGTGCCAGCAGCTTAGAGAGTCACTTCTATGGCTACACCTTC,CASSLESHFYGYTF
-,TRBV19,-,TRBJ1-2,TGTGCCAGTAGTATTAGGGAGAACTATGGCTACACCTTC,CASSIRENYGYTF
TRBD1,TRBV27,-,TRBJ1-1,TGTGCCAGCAGTTTTCAGGGGGACCCTGAAGCTTTCTTT,CASSFQGDPEAFF
-,TRBV13,once,TRBJ2-7,TGTGCCAGCAGCTTCGGCCGGGATAACCTCTACGAGCAGTACTTC,CASSFGRDNLYEQYF
TRBD2,TRBV6-6,-,TRBJ2-7,TGTGCCAGCAGTTATGGAACTAGCGGCAGCTCCTACGAGCAGTACTTC,CASSYGTSGSSYEQYF
-,TRBV6-6,-,TRBJ2-6,TGTGCCAGCAGTTACCTCGGGTCGGTTGGGGCCAACGTCCTGACTTTC,CASSYLGSVGANVLTF
-,TRBV30,-,TRBJ2-7,TGTGCCTGGAGTGTAGCCCTCCTCTACGAGCAGTACTTC,CAWSVALLYEQYF
TRBD1,TRBV5-8,-,TRBJ1-2,TGTGCCAGCGTTAGACAGGGGGTAAACTATGGCTACACCTTC,CASVRQGVNYGYTF
TRBD1,TRBV5-1,-,TRBJ1-4,TGCGCCAGCAGCAACCGGGACAGCAATGAAAAACTGTTTTTT,CASSNRDSNEKLFF
-,TRBV10-2,-,TRBJ1-1,TGCGCCAGCAGTGAGGGGCATCGCAACACTGAAGCTTTCTTT,CASSEGHRNTEAFF
TRBD2,TRBV5-1,few,TRBJ2-1,TGCGCCAGCAGCGTGTCGGGGAGGGATGAGCAGTTCTTC,CASSVSGRDEQFF
TRBD1,TRBV16,-,TRBJ1-1,TGTGCCAGCAGCCAAGGGACAGAAGTTAACACTGAAGCTTTCTTT,CASSQGTEVNTEAFF
-,TRBV19,-,TRBJ2-2,TGTGCCATCCGAACGCCCAGTGGCACCGGGGAGCTATTTTTT,CAIRTPSGTGELFF
TRBD2,TRBV29-1,once,TRBJ2-3,TGCAGCGTGAGCGGGGTGAGCACAGATACGCAGTATTTT,CSVSGVSTDTQYF
-,TRBV5-1,few,TRBJ1-2,TGCGCCAGCAGCTTGGGAGCCGGACTTGGCTACACCTTC,CASSLGAGLGYTF
TRBD1,TRBV6-1,-,TRBJ2-5,TGTGCCAGCACCCTGGACAGGAGCCAAGAGACCCAGTACTTC,CASTLDRSQETQYF
-,TRBV4-1,-,TRBJ2-7,TGCGCCAGCAGCCAGACCCTGACAAGGACCTACGAGCAGTACTTC,CASSQTLTRTYEQYF
-,TRBV10-3,-,TRBJ1-1,TGCGCCACCAGGGACGTACAGGGTTTTGAAGCTTTCTTT,CATRDVQGFEAFF
TRBD2,TRBV9,-,TRBJ2-1,TGTGCCAGCAGCGTAGAAGGGCGGGGGGCCTACAATGAGCAGTTCTTC,CASSVEGRGAYNEQFF
-,TRBV15,medium-sized,TRBJ2-7,TGTGCCACCAGCAGAGAACCGGGACTCCATGACTACGAGCAGTACTTC,CATSREPGLHDYEQYF